Below are 30 T cell receptor beta chains sequenced from a single sample in a study of blood T cell repertoires in COVID-19. Sequencing used immunoSEQ multiplex PCR; TCRdb keeps in-frame clones, though not all of them. The sample comprises around 160,000 clones, 80% to 90% of which are singletons, and roughly 12% rests with the top ten. Specimen: peripheral blood. These receptors were obtained from a young man with COVID-19, enrolled during active disease.

This chain joins TRBV28 and TRBJ2-5; 11 nucleotides align to TRBD1. The CDR3 sequence is 16 residues long. Germline assignment: CDR1 MDHEN and CDR2 SYDVKM. Trimming cost V 7 bases and J 6 bases; bases outside gene matches: 13. The CDR3 coding sequence is TGTGCCAGCACTCCTGGCGGGGGACAGGGGGTCCAGACCCAGTACTTC. This sequence encodes CASTPGGGQGVQTQYF.

This clone was detected a few times. This chain uses TRBV27 with TRBJ2-7, with a weak D call TRBD2 (6 bases). The CDR3 contains 14 residues. Germline V lookup: CDR1 MNHEY, CDR2 SMNVEV (reference sequence). V lost 0 bases to trimming and J lost 4 bases, with 10 bases between them. CDR3: CASSLSGEAYEQYF. The CDR3 DNA is TGTGCCAGCAGTTTATCCGGGGAGGCGTACGAGCAGTACTTC.

The chain is built from TRBV28 and TRBJ1-5, with 7 positions matching TRBD1. CDR1 and CDR2 (germline): MDHEN, SYDVKM. The V gene end was trimmed by 6 bases and the J gene end by 3 bases; junction bases not matched to a gene: 8. The CDR3 length is 15 residues. CDR3 protein: CASSTPGQINQPQHF. CDR3 DNA: TGTGCCAGCAGCACACCGGGACAGATCAATCAGCCCCAGCATTTT.

This clone was picked up many times. Compared with germline, one end of the junction differs, possibly owing to a read error. The chain is built from TRBV28 and TRBJ1-4; a weak D match, TRBD1 (6 bases). CDR3 length equals 15 residues. CDR1 is MDHEN and CDR2 is SYDVKM in the germline V gene. This chain's CDR3 is CASSPYRVLNEKLLF. CDR3 sequence (DNA): TGTGCCAGCAGTCCGTACAGGGTCCTTAATGAAAAACTGCTTTTT.

The chain carries TRBV28 and TRBJ2-2; D is perhaps TRBD2 (5 bases). CDR1 and CDR2 (germline): MDHEN, SYDVKM. V was shortened by 7 bases and J by 4 bases, with 16 bases between the two germline ends. The CDR3 has 15 amino acids. The CDR3 nucleotides read TGTGCCAGCAAATTTGAGGGTGCGATCACCGGGGAGCTGTTTTTT. Translation: CASKFEGAITGELFF.

This chain joins TRBV27 and TRBJ2-1; D not certain. Germline lookup yields CDR1 MNHEY and CDR2 SMNVEV (reference sequence). The CDR3 spans 13 residues. The V end was cut by 5 bases, the J end by 3 bases, with 8 bases between. The CDR3 here is CASSPRYYNEQFF. The CDR3 nucleotides read TGTGCCAGCAGTCCCCGTTACTACAATGAGCAGTTCTTC.

The CDR3 nucleotides read TGCGCCAGCAGCCGAGGACTAGCGGGAGCTAATGAGCAGTTCTTC. This encodes CASSRGLAGANEQFF. The J gene is TRBJ2-1, the V gene TRBV4-3; 13 bases match TRBD2. V was clipped by 4 bases and J by 7 bases; unmatched bases: 4. CDR1 and CDR2 (germline): LGHNA, YSLEER. The length of the CDR3 is 15 residues.

This clone appeared a few times. The chain carries TRBV5-1 and TRBJ1-2, with 7 bases that match TRBD1. V was pared by 2 bases and J by 0 bases, with 7 bases of the junction left unmatched. The CDR3 consists of 16 residues. Looked up from germline, CDR1 is SGHRS and CDR2 is YFSETQ. Here the CDR3 DNA reads TGCGCCAGCAGCTTACGGACAGGATCACCTAACTATGGCTACACCTTC. It codes for CASSLRTGSPNYGYTF.

The chain links TRBV7-9 to TRBJ2-7, with D possibly being TRBD2 (6 bases). Between the trimmed V and J ends, which lost 5 bases and 6 bases, there was a span of 17 bases. Germline CDR1 and CDR2: SEHNR and FQNEAQ (reference sequence). The CDR3 has 14 residues. CDR3: CASSPGGLPTEQYF. CDR3 sequence (DNA): TGTGCCAGCAGCCCAGGAGGGCTACCTACCGAGCAGTACTTC.

The sample holds one count of this clone. The J gene is TRBJ1-4, the V gene TRBV28; D might be TRBD1 (6 bases). There are 15 residues in the CDR3. Germline V lookup: CDR1 MDHEN, CDR2 SYDVKM. V was cut by 2 bases and J by 2 bases, with 9 bases left in between. CDR3 DNA: TGTGCCAGCAGTTTACCAACAGGGACTAATGAAAAACTGTTTTTT. This encodes CASSLPTGTNEKLFF.

The rearrangement uses TRBV7-2 and TRBJ1-1, with 8 nucleotides matching TRBD1. The V gene end was trimmed by 5 bases and the J gene end by 5 bases; junction bases not matched to a gene: 7. CDR1 is SGHTA and CDR2 is FQGNSA in the germline V gene. The CDR3 loop spans 14 amino acids. The CDR3: CASSTRQGRTEAFF. The CDR3 DNA reads TGTGCCAGCAGCACGCGACAGGGGAGAACTGAAGCTTTCTTT.

V and J are TRBV3-1 (or the pseudogene TRBV3-2) and TRBJ2-7, with D perhaps TRBD2 (6 bases). V lost 1 base and J 3 bases, leaving 7 bases between the germline ends. This CDR3 is built from 13 residues. Germline V gene sequence: CDR1 LGHDT, CDR2 YNNKEL (reference sequence). CDR3 sequence (DNA): TGTGCCAGCAGCCAAGTGGGGGGCTACGAGCAGTACTTC. Translating it yields CASSQVGGYEQYF.

The chain has TRBV5-4 and TRBJ2-7, with 10 bases that match TRBD2. In germline, CDR1 is SGHNT, CDR2 YYREEE (reference sequence). The CDR3 is 15 amino acids. The V gene end was trimmed by 6 bases and the J gene end by 0 bases; junction bases not matched to a gene: 6. The CDR3 region is CASNPSGRASYEQYF. The CDR3 DNA sequence: TGTGCCAGCAACCCGAGCGGGAGGGCCTCCTACGAGCAGTACTTC.

The chain links TRBV7-8 to TRBJ2-6, with a possible D match to TRBD2 (5 bases). The CDR3 loop spans 15 amino acids. V gave up 5 bases and J gave up 4 bases, with 12 bases separating them. The germline V gene encodes CDR1 SGHVS and CDR2 FQNEAQ. DNA of the CDR3: TGTGCCAGCAGCACTTGGGAGTCCGGGGCCAACGTCCTGACTTTC. Encoded protein: CASSTWESGANVLTF.

The chain recombines TRBV4-1 with TRBJ2-7; TRBD2 matches at 11 bases. The germline V gene has CDR1 MGHRA and CDR2 YSYEKL. The length of the CDR3 is 18 residues. V shed 1 base, J shed 3 bases, and the junction held 11 bases outside the gene matches. The CDR3 DNA is TGCGCCAGCAGCCAAGTTTCCTCTACTAGCGGGAGAATCTACGAGCAGTACTTC. This codes for CASSQVSSTSGRIYEQYF.

The rearrangement links TRBV30 to TRBJ1-2; D may be TRBD1 (6 bases). Germline V gives CDR1 GTSNPN, CDR2 SVGIG (reference sequence). Trimming shortened V by 5 bases and J by 5 bases, and 15 bases separated the two germline ends. The CDR3 contains 13 residues. The CDR3 DNA follows: TGTGCCTGGGAGGAGAGGGGGTATTATGGCTACACCTTC. Translation gives CAWEERGYYGYTF. The full variable domain, its missing parts supplied by reference TRBV30 and TRBJ1-2, is SQTIHQWPATLVQPVGSPLSLECTVEGTSNPNLYWYRQAAGRGLQLLFYSVGIGQISSEVPQNLSASRPQDRQFILSSKKLLLSDSGFYLCAWEERGYYGYTFGSGTRLTVV.

The chain links TRBV6-2 or TRBV6-3 to TRBJ1-2; D unclear. Deletions cut 6 bases from V and 2 bases from J, with 10 bases between. Germline loops: CDR1 MNHEY, CDR2 SVGEGT. The CDR3 is 13 residues long. The CDR3 region has the DNA TGTGCCAGCAGCCCCGGGATCAACTATGGCTACACCTTC. Its translation: CASSPGINYGYTF.

V gene TRBV9 combines with J gene TRBJ2-5, with 8 bases that match TRBD1. J gave up 4 bases and V 0 bases, and 5 bases lay outside the gene matches. The germline V gene encodes CDR1 SGDLS and CDR2 YYNGEE. This CDR3 contains 15 residues. Here the CDR3 DNA reads TGTGCCAGCAGCGTAGCTGCCGGGACAGGAGAGACCCAGTACTTC. Protein product: CASSVAAGTGETQYF.

This clone turned up a few times. The chain is built from TRBV28 and TRBJ1-3, with D possibly being TRBD1 (5 bases). V dropped 2 bases and J dropped 0 bases, with 14 bases sitting between them. The germline V gene has CDR1 MDHEN and CDR2 SYDVKM. The CDR3 totals 17 residues. The CDR3 bases are TGTGCCAGCAGTTTAGGGGACTGGGATCTCTCTGGAAACACCATATATTTT. Translating it yields CASSLGDWDLSGNTIYF. The variable domain in full, with the rest retrieved from reference TRBV28 and TRBJ1-3, is DVKVTQSSRYLVKRTGEKVFLECVQDMDHENMFWYRQDPGLGLRLIYFSYDVKMKEKGDIPEGYSVSREKKERFSLILESASTNQTSMYLCASSLGDWDLSGNTIYFGEGSWLTVV.

The chain links TRBV29-1 to TRBJ2-3; TRBD1 aligns across 7 bases. CDR1 is SQVTM and CDR2 is ANQGSEA in the germline V gene. This CDR3 comprises 14 residues. With 6 bases clipped from V and 3 bases from J, the junction kept 9 bases outside the gene matches. The CDR3 is CSVATGSRTDTQYF. The CDR3 coding sequence is TGCAGCGTGGCGACAGGGTCGAGGACAGATACGCAGTATTTT.

The chain employs TRBV28 and TRBJ1-2; perhaps TRBD1 as D (5 bases). Germline-derived CDR1 and CDR2 are MDHEN and SYDVKM. Trimming pared 6 bases from V and 5 bases from J, leaving 16 bases between. The CDR3 has 14 amino acids. CDR3 sequence (DNA): TGTGCCAGCAGGCCGGGAGGGGAGGGGTATGGCTACACCTTC. This gives the protein CASRPGGEGYGYTF.

V gene TRBV9 combines with J gene TRBJ1-2; unclear D gene. The V gene's germline CDR1 is SGDLS and CDR2 YYNGEE. V lost 0 bases to trimming and J lost 5 bases, with 17 bases between them. The CDR3 contains 16 residues. In DNA form, the CDR3 reads TGTGCCAGCAGCGTAGATAGAACGACTGGCCGGTATGGCTACACCTTC. This translates into CASSVDRTTGRYGYTF.

The CDR3 coding sequence is TGTGCCAGCAGCTTTGGGACTGGGGAGATTAACTATGGCTACACCTTC. As protein: CASSFGTGEINYGYTF. The genes are TRBV7-8 and TRBJ1-2; TRBD1 is a possible D gene (5 bases). The CDR3 spans 16 residues. Trimming cost V 3 bases and J 1 base, with 15 bases left between them. In germline, CDR1 is SGHVS, CDR2 FQNEAQ.

J is TRBJ1-5 and V is TRBV27, with TRBD1 matching 8 bases. The CDR3 runs 16 residues. The germline CDR1 and CDR2 sequences are MNHEY and SMNVEV (reference sequence). The V gene end was trimmed by 6 bases and the J gene end by 3 bases; junction bases not matched to a gene: 10. As DNA, the CDR3 is TGTGCCAGCAGCCGACAGTACAGGGGGGACAATCAGCCCCAGCATTTT. Its protein product is CASSRQYRGDNQPQHF.

The gene calls are TRBV7-2 and TRBJ2-3; the match to TRBD2 covers 7 bases. Germline trimming cut 2 bases from V and 7 bases from J; bases unmatched to any gene: 12. The germline V gene encodes CDR1 SGHTA and CDR2 FQGNSA. The CDR3 is 16 residues long. The CDR3, as DNA: TGTGCCAGCAGCTTACTGGAAGGGATAGCGGGTAATACGCAGTATTTT. This gives the protein CASSLLEGIAGNTQYF.

This clone was found a few times. V is TRBV19 and J is TRBJ2-1; the match to TRBD2 covers 15 bases. Germline lookup yields CDR1 LNHDA and CDR2 SQIVND (reference sequence). The CDR3 runs 16 residues. J gave up 4 bases and V 4 bases, and 2 bases lay outside the gene matches. CDR3 amino acids: CASSRGLAGGYNEQFF. CDR3 sequence (DNA): TGTGCCAGTAGTAGGGGACTAGCGGGAGGATACAATGAGCAGTTCTTC.

The V and J genes are TRBV11-2 and TRBJ2-5; 7 nucleotides agree with TRBD1. The CDR3 is 14 amino acids. V lost 5 bases to trimming and J lost 5 bases; unmatched junction nucleotides: 8. Germline V gives CDR1 SGHAT, CDR2 FQNNGV. The CDR3 loop is CASSLQGMGETQYF. The CDR3, as DNA: TGTGCCAGCAGCCTACAGGGGATGGGGGAGACCCAGTACTTC.

The J gene is TRBJ2-1, the V gene TRBV7-2; 9 nucleotides line up with TRBD1. Germline loops: CDR1 SGHTA, CDR2 FQGNSA. This CDR3 is 15 amino acids long. The ends lost 2 bases at V and 10 bases at J; junction bases unmatched: 9. In DNA form, the CDR3 reads TGTGCCAGCAGCTTACCCCCACAGGGGGCTTTCGAGCAGTTCTTC. It specifies CASSLPPQGAFEQFF.

The chain links TRBV29-1 to TRBJ2-7; 9 nucleotides align to TRBD1. The length of the CDR3 is 16 residues. V trimming: 1 base; J trimming: 5 bases; junction bases outside the gene matches: 12. In germline, CDR1 is SQVTM, CDR2 ANQGSEA. The CDR3 bases are TGCAGCGTTGAAGTAGGGACAGGGCTACAGAGGCACGAGCAGTACTTC. It is translated as CSVEVGTGLQRHEQYF.

The rearrangement links TRBV15 to TRBJ2-2; a weak D match, TRBD2 (5 bases). The germline V gene encodes CDR1 LNHNV and CDR2 YYDKDF (reference sequence). V lost 1 base and J 4 bases, leaving 16 bases between the germline ends. The CDR3 extends over 17 amino acids. CDR3: CATSRAWENSFTGELFF. CDR3 DNA: TGTGCCACCAGCAGAGCATGGGAGAATTCCTTCACCGGGGAGCTGTTTTTT.